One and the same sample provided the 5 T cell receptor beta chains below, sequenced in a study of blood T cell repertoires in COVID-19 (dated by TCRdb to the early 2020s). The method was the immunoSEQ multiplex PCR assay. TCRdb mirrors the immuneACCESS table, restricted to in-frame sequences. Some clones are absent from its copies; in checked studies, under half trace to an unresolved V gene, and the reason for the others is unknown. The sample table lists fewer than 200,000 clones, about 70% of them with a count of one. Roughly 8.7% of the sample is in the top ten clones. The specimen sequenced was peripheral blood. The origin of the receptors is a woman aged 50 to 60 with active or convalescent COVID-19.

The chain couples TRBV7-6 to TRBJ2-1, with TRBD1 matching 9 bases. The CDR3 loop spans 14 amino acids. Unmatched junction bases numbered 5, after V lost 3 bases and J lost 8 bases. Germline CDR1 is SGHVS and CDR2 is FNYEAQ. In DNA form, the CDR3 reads TGTGCCAGCAGCTTCTCGGACAGGGGAGATGAGCAGTTCTTC. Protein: CASSFSDRGDEQFF.

The DNA of the CDR3 is TGTGCCAGTAGTCCGATGGACAGGGACTATGGCTACACCTTC. This gives the protein CASSPMDRDYGYTF. This chain links TRBV19 with TRBJ1-2; 8 bases align to TRBD1. This CDR3 is 14 amino acids long. The V gene end was trimmed by 5 bases and the J gene end by 3 bases; junction bases not matched to a gene: 5. The V gene's germline CDR1 is LNHDA and CDR2 SQIVND (reference sequence).

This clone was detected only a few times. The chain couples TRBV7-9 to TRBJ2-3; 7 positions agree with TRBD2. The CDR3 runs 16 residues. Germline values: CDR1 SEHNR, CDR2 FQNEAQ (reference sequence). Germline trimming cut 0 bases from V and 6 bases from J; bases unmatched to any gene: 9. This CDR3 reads CASSLALAATRDTQYF. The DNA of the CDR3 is TGTGCCAGCAGCTTAGCGCTAGCGGCCACTCGGGATACGCAGTATTTT.

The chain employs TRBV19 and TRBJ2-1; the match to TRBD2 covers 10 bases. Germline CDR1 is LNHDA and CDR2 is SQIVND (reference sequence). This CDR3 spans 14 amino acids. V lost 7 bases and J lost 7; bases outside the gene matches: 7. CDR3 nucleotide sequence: TGTGCCAGTATCGTCGAGCGGGAGGGTAATGAGCAGTTCTTC. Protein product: CASIVEREGNEQFF.

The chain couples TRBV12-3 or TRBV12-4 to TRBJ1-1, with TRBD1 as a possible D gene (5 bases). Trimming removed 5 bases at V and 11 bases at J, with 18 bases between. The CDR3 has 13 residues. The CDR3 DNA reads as TGTGCCAGCAGTCCAGGGACCGTGGGGGGTGCTTTCTTT. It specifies CASSPGTVGGAFF.